The TCR beta chain under discussion was sequenced for a study of blood T cell repertoires in COVID-19. Study-wide context: The cDNA or gDNA used as material had been derived from T cells, B-cell-depleted T cells, or PBMCs.

Individuals drawn from some 25 US areas were roughly 18 to 89 years old. In assigning cohorts, the study relied on participant-reported clinical history. Germline V CDR1 and CDR2: SGDLS, YYNGEE. The J segment lost 2 bases and the V segment lost 4 bases, leaving 5 bases of the junction unmatched. The CDR3 length is 14 residues. Some clones are missing from TCRdb's copy, which holds only in-frame ones; the method was immunoSEQ multiplex PCR. The sample gives around 330,000 clones, approximately 90% of which show up once; around a tenth is in the top ten. Sample: PBMCs or T cells enriched from blood (not recorded which). The TCR originated in a woman aged 40-49 years who had recovered from COVID-19. The V call is TRBV9, the J call TRBJ2-7; 8 nucleotides line up with TRBD1. The CDR3 sequence: CASSPKGQAYEQYF. In DNA form, the CDR3 reads TGTGCCAGCAGCCCTAAGGGACAGGCCTACGAGCAGTACTTC.